Reported below is one TCR beta chain. The data derive from a study of blood T cell repertoires in COVID-19. Study background: The United States, Italy and Spain supplied acute and convalescent COVID-19 samples. Nucleic acid was either cDNA or gDNA, and it came from T cells, B-cell-depleted T cells, or PBMCs.

V was clipped by 4 bases and J by 4 bases; unmatched bases: 6. Germline V gene data show CDR1 as SEHNR and CDR2 as FQNEAQ (reference sequence). The CDR3 totals 14 residues. In the original processing: It was from reference gene primer amplification that nucleated cell counts were estimated. Here immunoSEQ multiplex PCR was the method, and the copy in TCRdb shows in-frame clones only, minus some. V, J and clone size were drawn from that table, and D and trimming were deduced from the DNA. The data show a few hundred thousand clones, approximately 83% seen once. The chain employs TRBV7-9 and TRBJ1-2; 7 bases are shared with TRBD1. The sequencing sample was made of peripheral blood. The receptor's source is a woman between 45 and 65 years old with acute or convalescent COVID-19. CDR3 bases: TGTGCCAGCAGCTCCCTGGACAGGTCCTATGGCTACACCTTC. Amino acids: CASSSLDRSYGYTF. The full variable domain, its missing parts supplied by reference TRBV7-9 and TRBJ1-2, is DTGVSQNPRHKITKRGQNVTFRCDPISEHNRLYWYRQTLGQGPEFLTYFQNEAQLEKSRLLSDRFSAERPKGSFSTLEIQRTEQGDSAMYLCASSSLDRSYGYTFGSGTRLTVV.